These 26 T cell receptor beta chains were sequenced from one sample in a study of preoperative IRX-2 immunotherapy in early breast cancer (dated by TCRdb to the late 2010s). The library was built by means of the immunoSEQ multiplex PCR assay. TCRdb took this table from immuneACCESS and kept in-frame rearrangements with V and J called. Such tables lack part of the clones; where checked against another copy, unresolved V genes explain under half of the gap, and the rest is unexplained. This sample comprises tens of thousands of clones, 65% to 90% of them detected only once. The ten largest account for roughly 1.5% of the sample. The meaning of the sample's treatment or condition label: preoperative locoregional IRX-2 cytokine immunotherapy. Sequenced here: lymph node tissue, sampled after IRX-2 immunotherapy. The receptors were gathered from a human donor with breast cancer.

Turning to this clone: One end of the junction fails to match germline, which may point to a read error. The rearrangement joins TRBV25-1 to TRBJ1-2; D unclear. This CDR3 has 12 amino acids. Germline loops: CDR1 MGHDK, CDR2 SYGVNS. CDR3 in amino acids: CASSEFNNGYTF. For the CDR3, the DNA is TGTGCCAGCAGTGAATTTAACAATGGCTACACCTTC.

CDR3 coding DNA: TGTGCCAGCAGCCCCAAATTAGAGTACCAAGCCGGGACTGAGCAGTTCTTC. Protein: CASSPKLEYQAGTEQFF. This sequence joins TRBV11-3 and TRBJ2-1, with D perhaps being TRBD1 or TRBD2 (5 bases each). This CDR3 has 17 amino acids. From germline, CDR1 is SGHNT and CDR2 YENEEA. Trimming pared 5 bases from V and 9 bases from J, leaving 26 bases between.

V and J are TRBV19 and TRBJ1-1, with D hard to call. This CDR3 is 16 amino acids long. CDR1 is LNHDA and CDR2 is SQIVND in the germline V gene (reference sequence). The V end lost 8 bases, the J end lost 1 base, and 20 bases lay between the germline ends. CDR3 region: CASRRQGGEWNTEAFF. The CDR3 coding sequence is TGTGCCAGTCGCCGACAAGGAGGAGAGTGGAACACTGAAGCTTTCTTT.

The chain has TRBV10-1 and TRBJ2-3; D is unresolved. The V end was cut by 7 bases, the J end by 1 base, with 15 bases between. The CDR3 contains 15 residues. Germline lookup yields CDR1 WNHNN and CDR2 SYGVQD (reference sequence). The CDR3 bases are TGCGCCAGCACCGACTCCCAAGGAGGCACAGATACGCAGTATTTT. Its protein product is CASTDSQGGTDTQYF.

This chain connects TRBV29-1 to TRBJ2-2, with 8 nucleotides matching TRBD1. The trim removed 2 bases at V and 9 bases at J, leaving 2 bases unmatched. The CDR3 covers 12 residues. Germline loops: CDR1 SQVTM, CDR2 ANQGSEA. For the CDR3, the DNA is TGCAGCGTTGAAACAGGGGGTAGGGAGCTGTTTTTT. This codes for CSVETGGRELFF.

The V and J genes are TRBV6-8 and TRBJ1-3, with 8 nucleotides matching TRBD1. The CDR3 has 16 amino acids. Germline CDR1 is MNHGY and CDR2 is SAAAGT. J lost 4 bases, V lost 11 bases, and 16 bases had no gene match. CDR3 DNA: TGTGCCTCCCGGAGGGATTTACAGGGGGGGGGAAACACCATATATTTT. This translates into CASRRDLQGGGNTIYF.

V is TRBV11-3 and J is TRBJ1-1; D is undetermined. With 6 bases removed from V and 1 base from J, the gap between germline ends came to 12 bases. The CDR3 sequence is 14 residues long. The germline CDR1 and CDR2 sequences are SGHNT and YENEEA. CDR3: CASRTLEWNTEAFF. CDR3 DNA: TGTGCCAGCAGGACCCTAGAGTGGAACACTGAAGCTTTCTTT.

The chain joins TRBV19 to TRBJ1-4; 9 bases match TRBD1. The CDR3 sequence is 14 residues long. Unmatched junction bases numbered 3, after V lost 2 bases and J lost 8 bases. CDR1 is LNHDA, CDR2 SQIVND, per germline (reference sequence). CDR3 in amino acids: CASSIKGTGEKLFF. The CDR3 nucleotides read TGTGCCAGTAGTATAAAGGGGACAGGGGAAAAACTGTTTTTT. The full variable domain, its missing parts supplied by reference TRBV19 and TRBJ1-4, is DGGITQSPKYLFRKEGQNVTLSCEQNLNHDAMYWYRQDPGQGLRLIYYSQIVNDFQKGDIAEGYSVSREKKESFPLTVTSAQKNPTAFYLCASSIKGTGEKLFFGSGTQLSVL.

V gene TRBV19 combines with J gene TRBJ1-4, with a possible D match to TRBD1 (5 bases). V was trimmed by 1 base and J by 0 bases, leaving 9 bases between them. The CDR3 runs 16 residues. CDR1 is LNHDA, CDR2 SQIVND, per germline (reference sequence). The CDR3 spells CASSIGGGATNEKLFF. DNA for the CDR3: TGTGCCAGTAGTATAGGGGGGGGTGCAACTAATGAAAAACTGTTTTTT.

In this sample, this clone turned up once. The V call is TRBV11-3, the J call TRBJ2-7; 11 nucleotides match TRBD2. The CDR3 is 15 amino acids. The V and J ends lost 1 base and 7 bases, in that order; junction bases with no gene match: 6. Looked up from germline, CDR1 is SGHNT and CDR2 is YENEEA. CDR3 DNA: TGTGCCAGCAGCTTAGTGCTAGCGGGGGGATCTGAGCAGTACTTC. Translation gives CASSLVLAGGSEQYF.

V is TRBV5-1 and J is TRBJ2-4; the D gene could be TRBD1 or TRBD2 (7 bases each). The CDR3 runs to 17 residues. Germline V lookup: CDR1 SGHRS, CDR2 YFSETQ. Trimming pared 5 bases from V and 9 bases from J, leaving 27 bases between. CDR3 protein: CASSRGGGGENRGIQYF. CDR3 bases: TGCGCCAGCAGTCGCGGGGGAGGGGGCGAAAATAGGGGCATTCAGTACTTC.

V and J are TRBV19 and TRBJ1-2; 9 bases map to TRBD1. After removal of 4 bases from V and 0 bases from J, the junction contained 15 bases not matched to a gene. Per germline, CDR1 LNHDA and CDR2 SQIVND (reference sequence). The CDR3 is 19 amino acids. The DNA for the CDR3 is TGTGCCAGTAGTACCCAAATCCTTGGTACAGGGGGCTCTAACTATGGCTACACCTTC. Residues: CASSTQILGTGGSNYGYTF.

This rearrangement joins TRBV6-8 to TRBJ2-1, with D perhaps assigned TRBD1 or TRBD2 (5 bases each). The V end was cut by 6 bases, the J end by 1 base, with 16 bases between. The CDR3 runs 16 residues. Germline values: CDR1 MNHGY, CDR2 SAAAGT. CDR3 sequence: CASRQTQGVSYNEQFF. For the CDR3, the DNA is TGTGCCAGCAGACAAACTCAGGGAGTTTCCTACAATGAGCAGTTCTTC.

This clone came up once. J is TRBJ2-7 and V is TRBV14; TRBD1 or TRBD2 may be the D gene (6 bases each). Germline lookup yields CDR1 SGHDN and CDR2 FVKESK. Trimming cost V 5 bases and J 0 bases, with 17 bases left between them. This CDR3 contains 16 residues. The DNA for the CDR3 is TGTGCCAGCAGCGACCGAGGGGGGTCCGGCTCCTACGAGCAGTACTTC. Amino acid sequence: CASSDRGGSGSYEQYF.

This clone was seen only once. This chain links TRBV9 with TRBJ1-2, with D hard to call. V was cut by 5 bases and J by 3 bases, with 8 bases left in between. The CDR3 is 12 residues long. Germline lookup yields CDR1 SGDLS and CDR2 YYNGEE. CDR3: CASSDHYYGYTF. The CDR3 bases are TGTGCCAGCAGTGACCATTACTATGGCTACACCTTC.

The CDR3 nucleotides read TGTGCCAGCAGTGACACGGGGCGAGGAAACACCATATATTTT. It encodes CASSDTGRGNTIYF. V usage is TRBV6-8 and J usage is TRBJ1-3; TRBD1 is a possible D gene (5 bases). The CDR3 runs 14 residues. Germline V gene data show CDR1 as MNHGY and CDR2 as SAAAGT. Trimming stripped 5 bases from V and 4 bases from J, with 12 bases between.

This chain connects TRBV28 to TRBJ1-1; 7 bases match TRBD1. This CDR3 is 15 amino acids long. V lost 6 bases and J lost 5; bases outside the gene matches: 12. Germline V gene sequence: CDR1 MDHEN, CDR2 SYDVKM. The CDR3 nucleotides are TGTGCCAGCAGCCGGTGGGGTCAGGGGGAAACTGAAGCTTTCTTT. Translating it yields CASSRWGQGETEAFF.

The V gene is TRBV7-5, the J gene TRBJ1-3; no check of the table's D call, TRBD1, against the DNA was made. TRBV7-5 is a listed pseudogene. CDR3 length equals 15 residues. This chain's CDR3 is CASSPATGAGNTIYF. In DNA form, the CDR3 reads TGTGCCAGCAGCCCGGCGACAGGGGCCGGAAACACCATATATTTT.

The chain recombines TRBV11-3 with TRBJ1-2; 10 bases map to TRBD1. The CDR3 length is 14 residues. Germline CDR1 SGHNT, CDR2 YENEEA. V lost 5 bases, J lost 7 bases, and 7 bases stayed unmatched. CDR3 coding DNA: TGTGCCAGCAGCGACCGGGACAGGGGCCGTGGCTACACCTTC. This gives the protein CASSDRDRGRGYTF.

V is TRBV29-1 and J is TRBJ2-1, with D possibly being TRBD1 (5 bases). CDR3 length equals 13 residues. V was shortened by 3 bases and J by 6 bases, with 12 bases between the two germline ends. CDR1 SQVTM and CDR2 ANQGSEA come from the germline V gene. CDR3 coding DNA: TGCAGCGTTGATAAAAGGACAATCAATGAGCAGTTCTTC. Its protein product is CSVDKRTINEQFF.

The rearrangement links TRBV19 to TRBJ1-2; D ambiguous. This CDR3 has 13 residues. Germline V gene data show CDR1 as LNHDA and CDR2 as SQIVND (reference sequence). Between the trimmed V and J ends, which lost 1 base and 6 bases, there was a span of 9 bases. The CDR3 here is CASSIGTANGYTF. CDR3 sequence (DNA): TGTGCCAGTAGTATAGGGACCGCAAATGGCTACACCTTC. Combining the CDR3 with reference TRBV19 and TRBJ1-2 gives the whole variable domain DGGITQSPKYLFRKEGQNVTLSCEQNLNHDAMYWYRQDPGQGLRLIYYSQIVNDFQKGDIAEGYSVSREKKESFPLTVTSAQKNPTAFYLCASSIGTANGYTFGSGTRLTVV.

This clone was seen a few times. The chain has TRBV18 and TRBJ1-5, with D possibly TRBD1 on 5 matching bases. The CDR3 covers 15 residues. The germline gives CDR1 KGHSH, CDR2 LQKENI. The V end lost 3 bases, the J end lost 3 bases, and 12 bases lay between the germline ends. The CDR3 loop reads CASSPETAFNQPQHF. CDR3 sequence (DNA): TGTGCCAGCTCACCGGAGACAGCCTTCAATCAGCCCCAGCATTTT.

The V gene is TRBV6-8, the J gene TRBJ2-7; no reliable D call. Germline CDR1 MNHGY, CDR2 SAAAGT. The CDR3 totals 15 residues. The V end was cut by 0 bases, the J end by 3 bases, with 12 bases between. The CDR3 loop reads CASSYSAVGRYEQYF. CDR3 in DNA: TGTGCCAGCAGTTACTCTGCGGTTGGCCGCTACGAGCAGTACTTC.

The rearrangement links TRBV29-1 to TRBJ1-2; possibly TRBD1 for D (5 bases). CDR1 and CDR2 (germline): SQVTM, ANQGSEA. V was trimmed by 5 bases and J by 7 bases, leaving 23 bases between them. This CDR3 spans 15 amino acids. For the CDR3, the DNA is TGCAGCGTTCTCGTCCCGGGACGAACCCTTGGTGGCTACACCTTC. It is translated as CSVLVPGRTLGGYTF.

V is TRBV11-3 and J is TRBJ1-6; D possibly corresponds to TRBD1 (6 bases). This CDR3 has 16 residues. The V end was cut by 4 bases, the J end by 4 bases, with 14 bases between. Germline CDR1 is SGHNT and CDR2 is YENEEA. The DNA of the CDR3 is TGTGCCAGCAGCTCTGGGACACGTTCTTATAATTCACCCCTCCACTTT. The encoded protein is CASSSGTRSYNSPLHF.

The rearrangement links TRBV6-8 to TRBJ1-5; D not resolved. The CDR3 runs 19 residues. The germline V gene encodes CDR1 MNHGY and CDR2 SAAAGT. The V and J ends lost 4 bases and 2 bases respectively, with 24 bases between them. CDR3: CASSSLIDGGDMGNQPQHF. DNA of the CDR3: TGTGCCAGCAGTTCCCTTATAGATGGTGGCGACATGGGCAATCAGCCCCAGCATTTT.